A single sample is the source of the 9 T cell receptor beta chains below, sequenced in a study of control samples from healthy donors and cancer patients. Clones were sequenced by immunoSEQ multiplex PCR, and TCRdb holds only the in-frame ones, with some missing. The sample consists of 100,000 to 150,000 clones, around 86% of them appearing once. The sequencing input was blood. The origin of the receptors is a middle-aged man in good health.

The rearrangement uses TRBV6-2 or TRBV6-3 and TRBJ1-2; tentatively, D is TRBD1 (6 bases). The ends were cut back, 6 bases at V and 5 bases at J, with 16 bases in the middle. This CDR3 comprises 14 residues. Per the germline V gene, CDR1 is MNHEY and CDR2 is SVGEGT. The CDR3 nucleotides are TGTGCCAGCAGCCAAGGACAGAGTTGGTATGGCTACACCTTC. This codes for CASSQGQSWYGYTF.

This chain joins TRBV18 and TRBJ2-7; tentatively, D is TRBD2 (7 bases). Trimming pared 0 bases from V and 9 bases from J, leaving 15 bases between. The CDR3 is 14 amino acids. Germline-derived CDR1 and CDR2 are KGHSH and LQKENI. The CDR3 reads CASSPPGGPTLQYF. DNA for the CDR3: TGTGCCAGCTCACCACCGGGGGGGCCTACTTTGCAGTACTTC.

This clone was detected only a few times. This chain joins TRBV6-4 and TRBJ2-1; 9 nucleotides line up with TRBD2. Per germline, CDR1 MRHNA and CDR2 SNTAGT. The CDR3 runs to 15 residues. Trimming removed 6 bases from V and 2 bases from J; junction bases left unmatched: 5. CDR3 protein: CASRTIAGAYNEQFF. CDR3 DNA: TGTGCCAGCAGGACTATAGCGGGGGCCTACAATGAGCAGTTCTTC.

This clone appeared once. The chain is built from TRBV12-5 and TRBJ2-5; D gene uncertain. Germline lookup yields CDR1 LGHNT and CDR2 FRNRAP. This CDR3 contains 13 residues. Trimming took 1 base from V and 5 from J, leaving 8 bases between them. CDR3 DNA: TGTGCTAGTGGTTTGGAGAGGCACGAGACCCAGTACTTC. Protein sequence: CASGLERHETQYF.

This chain links TRBV7-2 with TRBJ1-2, with 7 bases lining up with TRBD1. CDR1 is SGHTA, CDR2 FQGNSA, per germline. With 5 bases clipped from V and 8 bases from J, the junction kept 8 bases outside the gene matches. The CDR3 length is 13 residues. CDR3 region: CASSPDRVWGYTF. The CDR3 coding sequence is TGTGCCAGCAGCCCCGACAGGGTCTGGGGCTACACCTTC.

V usage is TRBV7-2 and J usage is TRBJ2-3; D gene unclear. CDR1 is SGHTA and CDR2 is FQGNSA in the germline V gene. Deletions cut 5 bases from V and 9 bases from J, with 9 bases between. The CDR3 runs to 11 residues. The CDR3 loop reads CASSVTSTQYF. The DNA of the CDR3 is TGTGCCAGCAGCGTTACATCGACGCAGTATTTT.

Concerning this clone itself: At one end, the junction sequence differs from germline, possibly due to a read error. This rearrangement joins TRBV6-4 to TRBJ1-3, with a tentative D call TRBD1 (6 bases). The germline V gene has CDR1 MRHNA and CDR2 SNTAGT. The CDR3 extends over 15 amino acids. The CDR3 is CAGSADRYSGNTIYF. DNA for the CDR3: TGTGCCGGCAGTGCCGACAGGTACTCTGGAAACACCATATATTTT.

CDR3 sequence (DNA): TGCAGCGTTCGGACAGGGGGCAGCTATGGCTACACCTTC. It yields the protein CSVRTGGSYGYTF. This chain connects TRBV29-1 to TRBJ1-2; 11 nucleotides line up with TRBD1. Trimming removed 5 bases from V and 4 bases from J; junction bases left unmatched: 3. CDR3 size: 13 residues. Germline V gene data show CDR1 as SQVTM and CDR2 as ANQGSEA.

This chain joins TRBV30 and TRBJ2-3, with 10 bases identical to TRBD2. This CDR3 is 13 amino acids long. Losses at the gene ends were 8 bases for V and 4 bases for J; bases not matched to a gene: 6. Germline assignment: CDR1 GTSNPN and CDR2 SVGIG (reference sequence). As DNA, the CDR3 is TGTGCCCGTAGCGGGGGGCTCGCAGATACGCAGTATTTT. Translating it yields CARSGGLADTQYF.